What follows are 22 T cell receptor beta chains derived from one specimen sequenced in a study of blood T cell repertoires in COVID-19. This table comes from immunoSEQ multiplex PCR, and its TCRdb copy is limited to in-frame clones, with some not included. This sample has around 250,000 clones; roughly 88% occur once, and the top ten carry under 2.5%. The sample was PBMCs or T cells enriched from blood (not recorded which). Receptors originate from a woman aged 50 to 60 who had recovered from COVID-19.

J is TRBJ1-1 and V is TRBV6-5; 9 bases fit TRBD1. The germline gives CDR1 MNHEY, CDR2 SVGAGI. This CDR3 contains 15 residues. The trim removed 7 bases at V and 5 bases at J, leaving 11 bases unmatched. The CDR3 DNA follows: TGTGCCAGCAAGGGAAGGGGACAGGGTAGTACTGAAGCTTTCTTT. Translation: CASKGRGQGSTEAFF.

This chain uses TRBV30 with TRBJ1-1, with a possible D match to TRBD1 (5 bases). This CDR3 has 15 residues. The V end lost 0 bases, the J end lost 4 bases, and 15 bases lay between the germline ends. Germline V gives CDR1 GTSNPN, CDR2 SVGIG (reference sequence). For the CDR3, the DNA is TGTGCCTGGAGTGTAAGGCAGGGATTGGGCACTGAAGCTTTCTTT. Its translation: CAWSVRQGLGTEAFF.

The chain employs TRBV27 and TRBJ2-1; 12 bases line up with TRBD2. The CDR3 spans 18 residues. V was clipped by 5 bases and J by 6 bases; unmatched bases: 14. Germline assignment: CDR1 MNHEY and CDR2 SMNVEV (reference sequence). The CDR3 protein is CASSLVRPGLAGRNEQFF. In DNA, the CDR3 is TGTGCCAGCAGTCTAGTAAGACCTGGACTAGCGGGGCGCAATGAGCAGTTCTTC.

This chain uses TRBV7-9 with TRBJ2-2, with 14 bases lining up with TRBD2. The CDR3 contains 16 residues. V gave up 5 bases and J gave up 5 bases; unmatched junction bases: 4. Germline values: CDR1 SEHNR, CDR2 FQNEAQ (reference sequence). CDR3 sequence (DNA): TGTGCCAGCAGCCCGACTAGCGGGAGGGTGACCGGGGAGCTGTTTTTT. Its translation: CASSPTSGRVTGELFF.

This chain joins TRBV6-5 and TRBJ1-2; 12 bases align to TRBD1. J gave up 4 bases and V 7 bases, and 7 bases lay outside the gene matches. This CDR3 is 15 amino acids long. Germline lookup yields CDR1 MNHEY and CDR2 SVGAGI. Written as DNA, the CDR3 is TGTGCCAGCACTACCGGGACAGGGGGCGTCTATGGCTACACCTTC. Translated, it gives CASTTGTGGVYGYTF.

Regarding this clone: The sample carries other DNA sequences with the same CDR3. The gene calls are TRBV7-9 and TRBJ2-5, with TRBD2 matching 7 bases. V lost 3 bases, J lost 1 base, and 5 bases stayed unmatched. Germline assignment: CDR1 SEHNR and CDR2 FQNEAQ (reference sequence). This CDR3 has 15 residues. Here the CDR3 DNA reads TGTGCCAGCAGCTTGTCGTTAGCGGGCCAAGAGACCCAGTACTTC. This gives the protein CASSLSLAGQETQYF.

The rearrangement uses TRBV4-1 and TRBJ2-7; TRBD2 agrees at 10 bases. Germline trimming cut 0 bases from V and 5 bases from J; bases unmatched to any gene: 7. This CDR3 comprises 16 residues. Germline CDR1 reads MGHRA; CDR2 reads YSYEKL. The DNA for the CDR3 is TGCGCCAGCAGCCAAGATTGGGCTAGCGGGAGAAACGAGCAGTACTTC. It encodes CASSQDWASGRNEQYF.

The chain's CDR3 is CASSEVQSRGYGYTF. The CDR3 coding sequence is TGTGCCAGCAGTGAAGTCCAGTCTCGCGGCTATGGCTACACCTTC. The chain recombines TRBV2 with TRBJ1-2; no definite D call. In germline, CDR1 is SNHLY, CDR2 FYNNEI. The CDR3 loop spans 15 amino acids. V lost 1 base, J lost 4 bases, and 13 bases lay in between.

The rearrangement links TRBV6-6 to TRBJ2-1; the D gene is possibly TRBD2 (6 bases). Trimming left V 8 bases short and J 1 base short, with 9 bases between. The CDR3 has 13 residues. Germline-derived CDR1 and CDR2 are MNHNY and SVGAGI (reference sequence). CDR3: CASGGDSYNEQFF. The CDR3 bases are TGTGCCAGCGGCGGGGATTCCTACAATGAGCAGTTCTTC.

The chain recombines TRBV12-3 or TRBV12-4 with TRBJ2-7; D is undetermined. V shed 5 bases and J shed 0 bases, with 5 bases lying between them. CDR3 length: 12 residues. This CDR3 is CASSGPSYEQYF. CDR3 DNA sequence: TGTGCCAGCAGTGGGCCCTCCTACGAGCAGTACTTC.

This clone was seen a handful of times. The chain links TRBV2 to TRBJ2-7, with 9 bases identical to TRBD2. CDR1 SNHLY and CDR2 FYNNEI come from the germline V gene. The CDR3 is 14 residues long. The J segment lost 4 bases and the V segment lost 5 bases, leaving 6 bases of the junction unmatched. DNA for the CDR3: TGTGCCAGCAGTATAGCGGGAGTCAGGTACGAGCAGTACTTC. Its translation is CASSIAGVRYEQYF.

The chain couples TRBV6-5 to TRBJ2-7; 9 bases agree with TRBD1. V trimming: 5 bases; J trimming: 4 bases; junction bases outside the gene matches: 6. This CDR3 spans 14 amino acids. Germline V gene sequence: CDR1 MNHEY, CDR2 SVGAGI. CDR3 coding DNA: TGTGCCAGCAGTAGGACAGGGGCTATTTACGAGCAGTACTTC. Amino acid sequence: CASSRTGAIYEQYF.

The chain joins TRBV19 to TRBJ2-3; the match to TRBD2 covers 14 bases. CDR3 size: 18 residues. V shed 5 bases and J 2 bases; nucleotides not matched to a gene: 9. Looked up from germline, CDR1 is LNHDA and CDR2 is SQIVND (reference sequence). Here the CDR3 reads CASSGGLAGASSTDTQYF. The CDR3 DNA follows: TGTGCCAGTAGTGGGGGACTAGCGGGAGCCTCGTCCACAGATACGCAGTATTTT. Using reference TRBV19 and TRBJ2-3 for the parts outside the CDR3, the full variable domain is DGGITQSPKYLFRKEGQNVTLSCEQNLNHDAMYWYRQDPGQGLRLIYYSQIVNDFQKGDIAEGYSVSREKKESFPLTVTSAQKNPTAFYLCASSGGLAGASSTDTQYFGPGTRLTVL.

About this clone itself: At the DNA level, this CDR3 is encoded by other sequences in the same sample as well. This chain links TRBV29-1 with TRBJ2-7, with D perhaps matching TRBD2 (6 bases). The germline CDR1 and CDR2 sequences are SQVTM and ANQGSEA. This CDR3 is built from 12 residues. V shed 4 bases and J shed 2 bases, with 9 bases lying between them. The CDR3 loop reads CSVVRGTYEQYF. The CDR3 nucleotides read TGCAGCGTTGTCCGCGGGACCTACGAGCAGTACTTC.

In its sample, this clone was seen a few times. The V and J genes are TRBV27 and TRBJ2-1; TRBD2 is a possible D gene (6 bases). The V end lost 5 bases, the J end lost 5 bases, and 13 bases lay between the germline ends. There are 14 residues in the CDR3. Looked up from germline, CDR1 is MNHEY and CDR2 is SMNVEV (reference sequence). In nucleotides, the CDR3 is TGTGCCAGCAGTAATCTAGCGAGTAACAATGAGCAGTTCTTC. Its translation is CASSNLASNNEQFF.

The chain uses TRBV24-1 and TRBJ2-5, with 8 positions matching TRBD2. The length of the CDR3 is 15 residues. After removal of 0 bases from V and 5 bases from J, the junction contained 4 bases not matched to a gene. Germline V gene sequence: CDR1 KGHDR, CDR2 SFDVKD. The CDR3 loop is CATSDLGTRRETQYF. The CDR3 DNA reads TGTGCCACCAGTGATTTGGGGACTAGGCGGGAGACCCAGTACTTC.

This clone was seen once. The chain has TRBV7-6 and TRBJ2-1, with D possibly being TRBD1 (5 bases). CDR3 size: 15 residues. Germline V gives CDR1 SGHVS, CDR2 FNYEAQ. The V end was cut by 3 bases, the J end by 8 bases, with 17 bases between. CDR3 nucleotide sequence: TGTGCCAGCAGCTTGTGGCAGGGAAGAGGTGATGAGCAGTTCTTC. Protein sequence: CASSLWQGRGDEQFF.

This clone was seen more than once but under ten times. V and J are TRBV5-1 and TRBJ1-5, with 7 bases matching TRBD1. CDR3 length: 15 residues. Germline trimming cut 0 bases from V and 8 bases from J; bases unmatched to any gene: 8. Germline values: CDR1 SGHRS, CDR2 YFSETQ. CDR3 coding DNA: TGCGCCAGCAGCTTGGGTGTAGGGGGCTTGGAGCCCCAGCATTTT. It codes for CASSLGVGGLEPQHF. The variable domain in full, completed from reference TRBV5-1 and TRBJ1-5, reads KAGVTQTPRYLIKTRGQQVTLSCSPISGHRSVSWYQQTPGQGLQFLFEYFSETQRNKGNFPGRFSGRQFSNSRSEMNVSTLELGDSALYLCASSLGVGGLEPQHFGDGTRLSIL.

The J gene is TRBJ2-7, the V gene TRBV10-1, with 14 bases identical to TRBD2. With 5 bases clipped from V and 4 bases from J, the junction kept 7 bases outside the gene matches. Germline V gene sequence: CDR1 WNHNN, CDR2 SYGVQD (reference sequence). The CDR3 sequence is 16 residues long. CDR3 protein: CASSSGTSGSLYEQYF. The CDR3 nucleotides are TGCGCCAGCAGTTCCGGGACTAGCGGGAGTTTGTACGAGCAGTACTTC.

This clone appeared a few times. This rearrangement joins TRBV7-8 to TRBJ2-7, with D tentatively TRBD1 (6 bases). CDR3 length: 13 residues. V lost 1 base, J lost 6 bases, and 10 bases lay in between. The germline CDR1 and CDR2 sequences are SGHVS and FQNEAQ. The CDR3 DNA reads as TGTGCCAGCAGCTTAGACAGGGTCGCCGAGCAGTACTTC. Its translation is CASSLDRVAEQYF.

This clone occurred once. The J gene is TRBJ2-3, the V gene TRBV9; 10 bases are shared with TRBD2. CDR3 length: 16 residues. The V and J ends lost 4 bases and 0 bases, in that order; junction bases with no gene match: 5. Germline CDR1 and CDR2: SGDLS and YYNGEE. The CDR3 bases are TGTGCCAGCAGCCCCCGACTAGCGGGCAGCACAGATACGCAGTATTTT. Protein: CASSPRLAGSTDTQYF.

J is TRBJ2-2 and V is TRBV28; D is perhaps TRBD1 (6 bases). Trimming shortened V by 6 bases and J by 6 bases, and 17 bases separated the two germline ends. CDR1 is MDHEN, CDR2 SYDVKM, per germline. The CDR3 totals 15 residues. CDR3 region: CASRAQGIASGELFF. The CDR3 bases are TGTGCCAGCAGAGCACAGGGAATTGCTTCCGGGGAGCTGTTTTTT.